The rows below give T cell receptor beta chains drawn from one sample of a study of T-cell memory formation after mild COVID-19. TCRdb ran MiXCR on the 5' RACE reads and lists one entry per CDR3 protein. Of roughly 280,000 distinct CDR3 sequences listed, 7% to 10% are singletons. Sequencing was performed on PBMCs or a T cell subset sorted from them (not recorded which). The receptor source for this set is a man between 18 and 35 years old who had mild COVID-19 (a few samples of this study predate the infection). Cell type and time point are not known. Both conserved end residues are part of each CDR3. Fields, in order: D gene, CDR3 length, clone size, V gene, J gene, CDR3 protein, CDR3 DNA. A D gene is named only where the DNA matches it firmly. Rows give clone size only sometimes, using once, few, many, or a class for an expanded clone.

d_gene: NA; len: 12; abundance: NA; v_gene: TRBV20-1; j_gene: TRBJ2-3; CDR3aa: CSASRETDTQYF; CDR3nt: TGCAGTGCAAGTAGAGAGACAGATACGCAGTATTTT
d_gene: NA; len: 14; abundance: NA; v_gene: TRBV24-1; j_gene: TRBJ2-4; CDR3aa: CATSSRAAKNIQYF; CDR3nt: TGTGCCACTTCGAGCAGGGCCGCCAAAAACATTCAGTACTTC
d_gene: NA; len: 14; abundance: few; v_gene: TRBV7-2; j_gene: TRBJ1-2; CDR3aa: CASSSDAGVRGYTF; CDR3nt: TGTGCCAGCAGCTCGGATGCGGGGGTCAGGGGCTACACCTTC
d_gene: TRBD1; len: 16; abundance: NA; v_gene: TRBV6-5; j_gene: TRBJ2-7; CDR3aa: CASRLSPDRVFHEQYF; CDR3nt: TGTGCCAGCAGGCTATCTCCGGACAGGGTTTTCCACGAGCAGTACTTC
d_gene: TRBD1; len: 13; abundance: NA; v_gene: TRBV29-1; j_gene: TRBJ1-4; CDR3aa: CSVARGFGEKLFF; CDR3nt: TGCAGCGTTGCCAGGGGGTTCGGTGAAAAACTGTTTTTT
d_gene: NA; len: 14; abundance: few; v_gene: TRBV12-3/TRBV12-4; j_gene: TRBJ1-1; CDR3aa: CASRRGPGGLGAFF; CDR3nt: TGTGCCAGCAGGAGGGGACCGGGGGGGCTGGGAGCTTTCTTT
d_gene: NA; len: 14; abundance: NA; v_gene: TRBV12-3/TRBV12-4; j_gene: TRBJ1-6; CDR3aa: CASSDRTRESPLHF; CDR3nt: TGTGCCAGCAGCGATCGGACAAGGGAATCACCCCTCCACTTT
d_gene: TRBD1; len: 17; abundance: few; v_gene: TRBV3-1; j_gene: TRBJ1-4; CDR3aa: CASSPGTGKSRPQKLFF; CDR3nt: TGTGCCAGCAGCCCAGGGACAGGGAAATCAAGGCCTCAAAAACTGTTTTTT
d_gene: NA; len: 11; abundance: many; v_gene: TRBV7-9; j_gene: TRBJ2-7; CDR3aa: CASSLEYEQYF; CDR3nt: TGTGCCAGCAGCTTAGAGTACGAGCAGTACTTC
d_gene: NA; len: 15; abundance: many; v_gene: TRBV7-9; j_gene: TRBJ2-7; CDR3aa: CASSLTPPGAYEQYF; CDR3nt: TGTGCCAGCAGCTTAACCCCCCCGGGGGCCTACGAGCAGTACTTC
d_gene: TRBD2; len: 15; abundance: few; v_gene: TRBV18; j_gene: TRBJ2-7; CDR3aa: CASSPTGTSGYEQYF; CDR3nt: TGTGCCAGCTCACCAACCGGGACTAGCGGGTACGAGCAGTACTTC
d_gene: TRBD2; len: 16; abundance: few; v_gene: TRBV20-1; j_gene: TRBJ2-1; CDR3aa: CSASRLAGLSYNEQFF; CDR3nt: TGCAGTGCTAGTCGCCTAGCGGGGTTGTCCTACAATGAGCAGTTCTTC
d_gene: NA; len: 14; abundance: NA; v_gene: TRBV20-1; j_gene: TRBJ1-1; CDR3aa: CSARVGALNTEAFF; CDR3nt: TGCAGTGCTAGAGTGGGCGCTTTGAACACTGAAGCTTTCTTT
d_gene: NA; len: 14; abundance: NA; v_gene: TRBV5-4; j_gene: TRBJ2-7; CDR3aa: CASSDRDTPYEQYF; CDR3nt: TGTGCCAGCAGCGATCGGGACACTCCCTACGAGCAGTACTTC
d_gene: TRBD1; len: 19; abundance: NA; v_gene: TRBV7-9; j_gene: TRBJ1-6; CDR3aa: CASSSYADRASSYNSPLHF; CDR3nt: TGTGCCAGCAGCTCCTACGCGGACAGGGCTTCCTCCTATAATTCACCCCTCCACTTT
d_gene: NA; len: 11; abundance: NA; v_gene: TRBV14; j_gene: TRBJ1-1; CDR3aa: CASLQWGRAFF; CDR3nt: TGTGCCAGCCTCCAGTGGGGCAGAGCTTTCTTT
d_gene: TRBD1; len: 16; abundance: NA; v_gene: TRBV5-1; j_gene: TRBJ2-5; CDR3aa: CASSHLRQGTLGTQYF; CDR3nt: TGCGCCAGCAGCCATTTACGACAGGGGACACTGGGGACCCAGTACTTC
d_gene: TRBD1; len: 14; abundance: NA; v_gene: TRBV6-5; j_gene: TRBJ1-6; CDR3aa: CASSRTGGDSPLHF; CDR3nt: TGTGCCAGCAGCCGGACAGGGGGAGATTCACCCCTCCACTTT
d_gene: NA; len: 15; abundance: few; v_gene: TRBV7-2; j_gene: TRBJ1-1; CDR3aa: CASRRPGARDTEAFF; CDR3nt: TGTGCCAGCAGACGCCCGGGGGCGCGGGACACTGAAGCTTTCTTT
d_gene: TRBD1; len: 15; abundance: many; v_gene: TRBV6-2/TRBV6-3; j_gene: TRBJ1-1; CDR3aa: CASSSAGTGNTEAFF; CDR3nt: TGTGCCAGCAGTTCGGCCGGGACAGGGAACACTGAAGCTTTCTTT
d_gene: NA; len: 12; abundance: NA; v_gene: TRBV11-2; j_gene: TRBJ1-2; CDR3aa: CASSPLLYGYTF; CDR3nt: TGTGCCAGCAGTCCACTTCTTTATGGCTACACCTTC
d_gene: NA; len: 13; abundance: few; v_gene: TRBV5-1; j_gene: TRBJ1-2; CDR3aa: CASSLPSTLGYTF; CDR3nt: TGCGCCAGCAGCTTGCCCTCGACTCTTGGCTACACCTTC
d_gene: NA; len: 14; abundance: NA; v_gene: TRBV27; j_gene: TRBJ2-2; CDR3aa: CASSPDWGAGGLFF; CDR3nt: TGTGCCAGCAGTCCGGACTGGGGGGCCGGGGGGCTGTTTTTT
d_gene: NA; len: 14; abundance: many; v_gene: TRBV7-9; j_gene: TRBJ2-3; CDR3aa: CASSLGTFTDTQYF; CDR3nt: TGTGCCAGCAGCTTAGGGACCTTCACAGATACGCAGTATTTT
d_gene: NA; len: 13; abundance: NA; v_gene: TRBV7-2; j_gene: TRBJ2-1; CDR3aa: CASSWSSYNEQFF; CDR3nt: TGTGCCAGCAGCTGGAGCTCCTACAATGAGCAGTTCTTC
d_gene: NA; len: 14; abundance: few; v_gene: TRBV30; j_gene: TRBJ1-1; CDR3aa: CACAWSGTLTEAFF; CDR3nt: TGTGCCTGCGCCTGGTCCGGGACCCTCACTGAAGCTTTCTTT
d_gene: NA; len: 14; abundance: few; v_gene: TRBV20-1; j_gene: TRBJ2-1; CDR3aa: CSAGTGRSYNEQFF; CDR3nt: TGCAGTGCTGGTACGGGCCGCTCCTACAATGAGCAGTTCTTC
d_gene: NA; len: 13; abundance: NA; v_gene: TRBV29-1; j_gene: TRBJ1-4; CDR3aa: CSVEGQGFEKLFF; CDR3nt: TGCAGCGTTGAAGGGCAGGGATTTGAAAAACTGTTTTTT
d_gene: NA; len: 16; abundance: NA; v_gene: TRBV9; j_gene: TRBJ2-3; CDR3aa: CASSSDPGGATDTQYF; CDR3nt: TGTGCCAGCAGCTCAGACCCGGGGGGCGCAACAGATACGCAGTATTTT
d_gene: NA; len: 15; abundance: few; v_gene: TRBV7-8; j_gene: TRBJ1-2; CDR3aa: CASSQRDGNLYGYTF; CDR3nt: TGTGCCAGCAGCCAGAGGGACGGAAACCTCTATGGCTACACCTTC
d_gene: NA; len: 14; abundance: few; v_gene: TRBV12-3/TRBV12-4; j_gene: TRBJ2-3; CDR3aa: CASSYRQAAHTQYF; CDR3nt: TGTGCCAGCAGTTACCGACAGGCTGCCCATACGCAGTATTTT
d_gene: NA; len: 14; abundance: NA; v_gene: TRBV15; j_gene: TRBJ1-2; CDR3aa: CATSRDRAELGYTF; CDR3nt: TGTGCCACCAGCAGAGATCGGGCAGAACTTGGCTACACCTTC
d_gene: TRBD1; len: 15; abundance: many; v_gene: TRBV5-1; j_gene: TRBJ2-2; CDR3aa: CASSARGPVTGELFF; CDR3nt: TGCGCCAGCAGTGCCAGGGGGCCAGTCACCGGGGAGCTGTTTTTT
d_gene: TRBD2; len: 16; abundance: few; v_gene: TRBV9; j_gene: TRBJ2-3; CDR3aa: CASSPPAGGQIDTQYF; CDR3nt: TGTGCCAGCAGCCCCCCAGCGGGGGGGCAGATAGATACGCAGTATTTT
d_gene: TRBD1; len: 15; abundance: few; v_gene: TRBV6-5; j_gene: TRBJ2-7; CDR3aa: CASSYSTGAVWEQYF; CDR3nt: TGTGCCAGCAGTTACTCGACAGGGGCCGTGTGGGAGCAGTACTTC
d_gene: NA; len: 16; abundance: NA; v_gene: TRBV7-6; j_gene: TRBJ2-7; CDR3aa: CASSLVGTDDLRGQYF; CDR3nt: TGTGCCAGCAGCTTAGTGGGGACGGACGATCTACGAGGGCAGTACTTC
d_gene: TRBD1; len: 15; abundance: few; v_gene: TRBV7-2; j_gene: TRBJ2-2; CDR3aa: CASSPGQGMPGELFF; CDR3nt: TGTGCCAGCAGCCCGGGACAGGGAATGCCCGGGGAGCTGTTTTTT
d_gene: TRBD1; len: 15; abundance: few; v_gene: TRBV5-6; j_gene: TRBJ1-2; CDR3aa: CASTLTGTGVYGYTF; CDR3nt: TGTGCCAGCACCTTGACCGGGACAGGGGTCTATGGCTACACCTTC
d_gene: NA; len: 13; abundance: many; v_gene: TRBV6-5; j_gene: TRBJ1-2; CDR3aa: CASSRDSNYGYTF; CDR3nt: TGTGCCAGCAGCCGCGACAGTAACTATGGCTACACCTTC
d_gene: TRBD1; len: 15; abundance: once; v_gene: TRBV29-1; j_gene: TRBJ1-2; CDR3aa: CSVAGQGPSGYGYTF; CDR3nt: TGCAGCGTGGCCGGACAGGGGCCGAGCGGCTATGGCTACACCTTC
d_gene: NA; len: 15; abundance: NA; v_gene: TRBV5-8; j_gene: TRBJ2-3; CDR3aa: CASSPPGADTDTQYF; CDR3nt: TGTGCCAGCAGCCCGCCCGGGGCGGACACAGATACGCAGTATTTT
d_gene: NA; len: 14; abundance: many; v_gene: TRBV5-1; j_gene: TRBJ2-2; CDR3aa: CASSGGTRGGELFF; CDR3nt: TGCGCCAGCAGCGGTGGGACGCGAGGCGGGGAGCTGTTTTTT
d_gene: TRBD2; len: 15; abundance: NA; v_gene: TRBV10-3; j_gene: TRBJ2-1; CDR3aa: CAIRTSGGSNNEQFF; CDR3nt: TGTGCCATCAGGACTAGCGGGGGGTCAAACAATGAGCAGTTCTTC
d_gene: TRBD1; len: 13; abundance: NA; v_gene: TRBV6-1; j_gene: TRBJ1-4; CDR3aa: CASGDRVGEKLFF; CDR3nt: TGTGCCAGCGGGGACAGGGTGGGAGAAAAACTGTTTTTT
d_gene: NA; len: 19; abundance: many; v_gene: TRBV4-3; j_gene: TRBJ1-4; CDR3aa: CASSQFPNQDLATNEKLFF; CDR3nt: TGCGCCAGCAGCCAATTCCCCAATCAGGACCTCGCAACTAATGAAAAACTGTTTTTT
d_gene: TRBD1; len: 14; abundance: NA; v_gene: TRBV19; j_gene: TRBJ1-5; CDR3aa: CASRPGTANQPQHF; CDR3nt: TGTGCCAGTAGGCCCGGGACAGCAAATCAGCCCCAGCATTTT
d_gene: NA; len: 14; abundance: NA; v_gene: TRBV7-2; j_gene: TRBJ1-5; CDR3aa: CASSLGSFNQPQHF; CDR3nt: TGTGCCAGCAGCTTAGGGTCGTTCAATCAGCCCCAGCATTTT
d_gene: TRBD1; len: 16; abundance: many; v_gene: TRBV24-1; j_gene: TRBJ2-1; CDR3aa: CATSETDRDPYNEQFF; CDR3nt: TGTGCCACCAGTGAAACTGACAGGGATCCCTACAATGAGCAGTTCTTC
d_gene: NA; len: 14; abundance: many; v_gene: TRBV5-1; j_gene: TRBJ1-1; CDR3aa: CASSRAGGPTEAFF; CDR3nt: TGCGCCAGCAGCCGCGCGGGGGGTCCCACTGAAGCTTTCTTT